These 4 T cell receptor beta chains were sequenced from one sample in a study of PD-L1 blockade in urothelial cancer. Clones were read by immunoSEQ multiplex PCR, and TCRdb kept only the in-frame ones, dropping some. The sample holds around 100,000 clones, approximately 89% seen once. Described time point: peripheral blood 6 weeks after treatment start. The material sequenced was PBMCs, taken around atezolizumab (anti-PD-L1) treatment. These receptors were taken from a man aged 55 to 70 with urothelial cancer.

The chain recombines TRBV7-9 with TRBJ2-7; tentative D call: TRBD2 (6 bases). V lost 4 bases and J lost 0, with 16 bases in between. CDR3 length: 16 amino acids. Looked up from germline, CDR1 is SEHNR and CDR2 is FQNEAQ (reference sequence). CDR3 in amino acids: CASSSAGEGFSYEQYF. The CDR3 DNA reads as TGTGCCAGCAGCTCAGCGGGCGAAGGATTCTCCTACGAGCAGTACTTC.

This clone was counted once. DNA for the CDR3: TGCGCCAGCAGCTTGGGTTGGGGCGAAAAACTGTTTTTT. Its translation is CASSLGWGEKLFF. The chain carries TRBV5-1 and TRBJ1-4; D possibly corresponds to TRBD1 (5 bases). The CDR3 has 13 residues. Per germline, CDR1 SGHRS and CDR2 YFSETQ. Trimming stripped 0 bases from V and 8 bases from J, with 8 bases between.

The chain carries TRBV7-2 and TRBJ2-7, with 9 bases that match TRBD2. CDR1 and CDR2 (germline): SGHTA, FQGNSA. V shed 5 bases and J 4 bases; nucleotides not matched to a gene: 9. This CDR3 is 15 amino acids long. DNA of the CDR3: TGTGCCAGCAGCCAGGGGTTAGCGGGAGAGTACGAGCAGTACTTC. Its translation: CASSQGLAGEYEQYF.

The table lists this clone with a count of one. The chain carries TRBV2 and TRBJ1-3; no reliable D call. The V end was cut by 6 bases, the J end by 2 bases, with 11 bases between. This CDR3 contains 14 residues. Germline loops: CDR1 SNHLY, CDR2 FYNNEI. The CDR3: CASRRLTTGNTIYF. The CDR3 nucleotides read TGTGCCAGCAGGAGACTTACTACTGGAAACACCATATATTTT.